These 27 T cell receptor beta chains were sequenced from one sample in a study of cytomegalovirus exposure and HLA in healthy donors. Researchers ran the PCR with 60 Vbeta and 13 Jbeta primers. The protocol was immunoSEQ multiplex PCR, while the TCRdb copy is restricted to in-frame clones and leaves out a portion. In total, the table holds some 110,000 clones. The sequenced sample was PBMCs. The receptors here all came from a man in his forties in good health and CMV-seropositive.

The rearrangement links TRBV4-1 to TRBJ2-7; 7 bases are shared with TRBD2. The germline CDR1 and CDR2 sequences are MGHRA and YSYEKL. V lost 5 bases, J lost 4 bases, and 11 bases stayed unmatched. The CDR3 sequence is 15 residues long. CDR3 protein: CASSTAAVGGYEQYF. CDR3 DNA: TGCGCCAGCAGCACCGCGGCGGTGGGAGGGTACGAGCAGTACTTC.

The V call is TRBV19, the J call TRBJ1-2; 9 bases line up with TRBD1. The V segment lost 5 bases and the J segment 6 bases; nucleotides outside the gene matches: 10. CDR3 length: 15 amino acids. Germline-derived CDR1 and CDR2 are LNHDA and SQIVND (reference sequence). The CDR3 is CASSAIQGALNGYTF. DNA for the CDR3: TGTGCCAGTAGTGCCATACAGGGGGCCCTCAATGGCTACACCTTC.

The CDR3, as DNA: TGCGCCAGCAGCCAAGAACTTAGCACAGATACGCAGTATTTT. Translated, it gives CASSQELSTDTQYF. The chain recombines TRBV4-3 with TRBJ2-3; no definite D call. V lost 0 bases, J lost 0 bases, and 4 bases lay in between. The CDR3 covers 14 residues. In germline, CDR1 is LGHNA, CDR2 YSLEER.

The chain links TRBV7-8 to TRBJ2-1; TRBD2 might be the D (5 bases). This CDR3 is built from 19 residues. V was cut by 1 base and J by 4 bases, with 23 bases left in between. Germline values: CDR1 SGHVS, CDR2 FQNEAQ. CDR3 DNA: TGTGCCAGCAGCTTAGTGCAGTGGGGAGCGGAGACCAGATACAATGAGCAGTTCTTC. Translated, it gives CASSLVQWGAETRYNEQFF. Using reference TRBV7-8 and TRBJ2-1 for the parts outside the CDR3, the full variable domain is GAGVSQSPRYKVAKRGQDVALRCDPISGHVSLFWYQQALGQGPEFLTYFQNEAQLDKSGLPSDRFFAERPEGSVSTLKIQRTQQEDSAVYLCASSLVQWGAETRYNEQFFGPGTRLTVL.

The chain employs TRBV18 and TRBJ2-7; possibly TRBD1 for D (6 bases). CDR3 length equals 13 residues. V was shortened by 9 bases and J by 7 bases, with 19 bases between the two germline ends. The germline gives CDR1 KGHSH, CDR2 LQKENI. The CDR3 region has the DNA TGTGCCAGTTTGGACAGCACTATGGGGGAGCAGTACTTC. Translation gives CASLDSTMGEQYF.

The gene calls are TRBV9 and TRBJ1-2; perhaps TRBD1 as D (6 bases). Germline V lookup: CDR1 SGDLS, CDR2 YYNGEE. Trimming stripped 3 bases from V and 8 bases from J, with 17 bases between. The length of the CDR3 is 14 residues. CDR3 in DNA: TGTGCCAGCAGCGAACGGACAGAGCTATACGGCTACACCTTC. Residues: CASSERTELYGYTF.

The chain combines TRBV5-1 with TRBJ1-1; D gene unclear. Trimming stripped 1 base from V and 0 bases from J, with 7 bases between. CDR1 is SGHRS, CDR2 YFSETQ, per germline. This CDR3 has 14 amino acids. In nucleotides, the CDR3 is TGCGCCAGCAGCTTGCTAGATATGAACACTGAAGCTTTCTTT. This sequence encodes CASSLLDMNTEAFF.

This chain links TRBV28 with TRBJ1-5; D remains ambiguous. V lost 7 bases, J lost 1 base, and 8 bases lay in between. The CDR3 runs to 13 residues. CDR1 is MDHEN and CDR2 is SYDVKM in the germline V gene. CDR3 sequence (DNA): TGTGCCAGCACGTCCCTGAGCAATCAGCCCCAGCATTTT. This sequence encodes CASTSLSNQPQHF.

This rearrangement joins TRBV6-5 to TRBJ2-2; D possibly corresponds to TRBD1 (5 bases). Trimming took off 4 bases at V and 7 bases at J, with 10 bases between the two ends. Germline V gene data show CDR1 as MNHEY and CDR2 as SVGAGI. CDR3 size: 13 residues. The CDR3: CASSSQGIGELFF. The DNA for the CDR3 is TGTGCCAGCAGTTCCCAGGGCATCGGGGAGCTGTTTTTT.

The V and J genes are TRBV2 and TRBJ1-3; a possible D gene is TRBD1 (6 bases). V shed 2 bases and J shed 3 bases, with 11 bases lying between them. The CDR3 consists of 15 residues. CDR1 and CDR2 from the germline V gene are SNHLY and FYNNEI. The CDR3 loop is CASSEIQGFGNTIYF. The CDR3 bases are TGTGCCAGCAGTGAAATTCAGGGGTTTGGAAACACCATATATTTT.

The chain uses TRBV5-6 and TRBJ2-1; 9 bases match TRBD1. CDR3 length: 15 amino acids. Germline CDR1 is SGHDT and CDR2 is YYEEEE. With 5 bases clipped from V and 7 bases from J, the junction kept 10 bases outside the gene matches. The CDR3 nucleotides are TGTGCCAGCAGACTCGGGACAGGGTACCGTAATGAGCAGTTCTTC. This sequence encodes CASRLGTGYRNEQFF.

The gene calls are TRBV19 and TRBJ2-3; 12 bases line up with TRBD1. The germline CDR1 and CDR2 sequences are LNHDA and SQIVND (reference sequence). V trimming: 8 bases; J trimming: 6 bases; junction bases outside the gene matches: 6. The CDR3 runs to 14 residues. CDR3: CASRGQGASDTQYF. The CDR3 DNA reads TGTGCCAGTCGGGGACAGGGGGCTTCGGATACGCAGTATTTT.

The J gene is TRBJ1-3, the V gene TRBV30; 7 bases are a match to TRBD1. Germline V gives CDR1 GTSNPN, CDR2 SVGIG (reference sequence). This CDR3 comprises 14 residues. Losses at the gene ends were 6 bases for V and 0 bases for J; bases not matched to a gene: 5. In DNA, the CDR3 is TGTGCCTGTCAACGGGACAGCTCTGGAAACACCATATATTTT. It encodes CACQRDSSGNTIYF.

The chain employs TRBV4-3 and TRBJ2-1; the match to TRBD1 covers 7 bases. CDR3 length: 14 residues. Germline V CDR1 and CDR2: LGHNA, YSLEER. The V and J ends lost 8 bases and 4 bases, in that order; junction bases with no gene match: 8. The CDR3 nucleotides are TGCGCCAGCTCCAACAGGGGACAGTACAATGAGCAGTTCTTC. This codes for CASSNRGQYNEQFF.

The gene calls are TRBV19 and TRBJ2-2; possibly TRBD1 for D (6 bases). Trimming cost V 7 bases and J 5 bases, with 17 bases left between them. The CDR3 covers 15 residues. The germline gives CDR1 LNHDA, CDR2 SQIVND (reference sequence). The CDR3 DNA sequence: TGTGCCAGTACCTTTCCGGGCAGGGGAACCGGGGAGCTGTTTTTT. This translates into CASTFPGRGTGELFF.

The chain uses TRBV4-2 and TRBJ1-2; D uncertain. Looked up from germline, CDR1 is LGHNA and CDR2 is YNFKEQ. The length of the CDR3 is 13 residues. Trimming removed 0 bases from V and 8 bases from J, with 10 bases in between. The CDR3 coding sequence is TGTGCCAGCAGCCAAGATGCGGGGAGCGGCTACACCTTC. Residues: CASSQDAGSGYTF.

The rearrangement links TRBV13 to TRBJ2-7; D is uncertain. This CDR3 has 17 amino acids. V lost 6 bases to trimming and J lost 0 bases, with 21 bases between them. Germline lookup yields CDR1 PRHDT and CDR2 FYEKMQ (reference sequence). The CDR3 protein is CASSSGFRQSNSYEQYF. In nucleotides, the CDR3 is TGTGCCAGCAGTTCGGGTTTTCGTCAGTCCAACTCCTACGAGCAGTACTTC.

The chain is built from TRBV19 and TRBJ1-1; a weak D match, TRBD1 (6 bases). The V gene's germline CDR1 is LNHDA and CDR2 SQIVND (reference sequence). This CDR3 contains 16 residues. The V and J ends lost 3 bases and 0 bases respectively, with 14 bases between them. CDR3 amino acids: CASSITAGALNTEAFF. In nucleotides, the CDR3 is TGTGCCAGTAGTATTACGGCAGGGGCTCTGAACACTGAAGCTTTCTTT.

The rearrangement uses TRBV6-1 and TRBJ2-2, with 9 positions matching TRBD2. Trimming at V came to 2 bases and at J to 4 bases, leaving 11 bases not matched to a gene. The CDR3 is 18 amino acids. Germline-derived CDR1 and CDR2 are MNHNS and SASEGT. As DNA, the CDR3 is TGTGCCAGCAGTGAAACGGGGCTAGCGGGACAACTCACCGGGGAGCTGTTTTTT. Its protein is CASSETGLAGQLTGELFF.

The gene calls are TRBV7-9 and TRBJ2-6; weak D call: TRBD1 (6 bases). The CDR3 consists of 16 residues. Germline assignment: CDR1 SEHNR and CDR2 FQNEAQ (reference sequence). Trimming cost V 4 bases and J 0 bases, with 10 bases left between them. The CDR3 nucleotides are TGTGCCAGCAGCTCGCAGGGGATCTCTGGGGCCAACGTCCTGACTTTC. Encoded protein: CASSSQGISGANVLTF. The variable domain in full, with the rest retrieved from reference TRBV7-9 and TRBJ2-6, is DTGVSQNPRHKITKRGQNVTFRCDPISEHNRLYWYRQTLGQGPEFLTYFQNEAQLEKSRLLSDRFSAERPKGSFSTLEIQRTEQGDSAMYLCASSSQGISGANVLTFGAGSRLTVL.

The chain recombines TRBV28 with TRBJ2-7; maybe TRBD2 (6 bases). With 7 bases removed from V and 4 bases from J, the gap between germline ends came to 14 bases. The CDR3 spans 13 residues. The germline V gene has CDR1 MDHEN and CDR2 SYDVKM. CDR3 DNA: TGTGCCAGCACCCGGAGGGACGGTTACGAGCAGTACTTC. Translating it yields CASTRRDGYEQYF.

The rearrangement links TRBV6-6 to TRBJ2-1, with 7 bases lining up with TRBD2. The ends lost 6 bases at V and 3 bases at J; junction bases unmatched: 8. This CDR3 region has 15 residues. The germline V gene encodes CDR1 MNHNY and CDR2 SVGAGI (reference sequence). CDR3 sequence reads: CASRKKGGGYNEQFF. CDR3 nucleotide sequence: TGTGCCAGCAGGAAAAAGGGCGGGGGCTACAATGAGCAGTTCTTC.

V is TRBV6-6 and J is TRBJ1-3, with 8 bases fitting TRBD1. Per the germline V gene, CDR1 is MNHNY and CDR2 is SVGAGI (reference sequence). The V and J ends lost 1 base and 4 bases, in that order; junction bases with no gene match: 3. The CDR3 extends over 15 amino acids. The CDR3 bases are TGTGCCAGCAGTTACTTAGGGACAGGCGGAAACACCATATATTTT. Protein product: CASSYLGTGGNTIYF.

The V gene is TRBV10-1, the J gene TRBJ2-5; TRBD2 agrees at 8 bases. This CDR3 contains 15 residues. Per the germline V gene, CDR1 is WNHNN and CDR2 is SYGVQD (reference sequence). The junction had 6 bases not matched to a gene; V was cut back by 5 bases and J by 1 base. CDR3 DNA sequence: TGCGCCAGCAGTCGGGGGAGCGGGGGCCAAGAGACCCAGTACTTC. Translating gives CASSRGSGGQETQYF.

The CDR3 is CASSPQRSQGRDTEAFF. CDR3 DNA sequence: TGTGCCAGCTCACCTCAGAGGTCACAGGGAAGGGACACTGAAGCTTTCTTT. The rearrangement uses TRBV18 and TRBJ1-1; TRBD1 might be the D (6 bases). The V and J ends lost 3 bases and 3 bases respectively, with 20 bases between them. This CDR3 region has 17 residues. Per the germline V gene, CDR1 is KGHSH and CDR2 is LQKENI.

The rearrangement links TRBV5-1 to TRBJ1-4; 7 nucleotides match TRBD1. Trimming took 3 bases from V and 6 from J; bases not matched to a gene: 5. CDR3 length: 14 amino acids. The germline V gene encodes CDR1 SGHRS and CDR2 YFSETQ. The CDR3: CASSSGDSDEKLFF. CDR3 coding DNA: TGCGCCAGCAGCTCCGGGGACAGTGATGAAAAACTGTTTTTT.

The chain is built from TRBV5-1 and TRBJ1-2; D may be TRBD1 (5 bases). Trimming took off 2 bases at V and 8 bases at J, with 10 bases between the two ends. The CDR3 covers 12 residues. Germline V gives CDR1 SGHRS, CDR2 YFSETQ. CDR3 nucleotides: TGCGCCAGCAGCTTCCCAGGGTCCGGCTACACCTTC. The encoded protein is CASSFPGSGYTF.